Shown below are 20 T cell receptor beta chains from a single sample sequenced in a study of T cells in Graves' hyperthyroidism and ophthalmopathy. Template material for amplifying TCR beta CDR3 regions consisted of RNA transcripts. A first-round RT-PCR of the TCR CDR3 used the HTBI primer set. In TCRdb, the multiplex PCR reads were re-called with MiXCR into one record per CDR3 protein. The top ten clones hold roughly 49% of a sample with roughly 500,000 distinct CDR3 sequences, about 22% of them seen once. Sequenced material: blood. These receptors all stem from a woman in her 70s with Graves' ophthalmopathy.

The chain joins TRBV29-1 to TRBJ1-2; D ambiguous. This CDR3 is 14 amino acids long. V was shortened by 0 bases and J by 2 bases, with 10 bases between the two germline ends. From germline, CDR1 is SQVTM and CDR2 ANQGSEA. The CDR3 reads CSVEDKPRNYGYTF. CDR3 nucleotides: TGCAGCGTTGAAGATAAACCTAGGAACTATGGCTACACCTTC.

The J gene is TRBJ2-7, the V gene TRBV20-1, with 8 bases matching TRBD1. The CDR3 is made up of 13 amino acids. The V gene end was trimmed by 5 bases and the J gene end by 4 bases; junction bases not matched to a gene: 7. Per germline, CDR1 DFQATT and CDR2 SNEGSKA (reference sequence). The CDR3 is CSAEPGTGYEQYF. In nucleotides, the CDR3 is TGCAGTGCTGAACCCGGGACAGGATACGAGCAGTACTTC.

In its sample, this clonotype was seen many times. J is TRBJ2-3 and V is TRBV6-2 or TRBV6-3; TRBD2 is a possible D gene (6 bases). Trimming took off 6 bases at V and 1 base at J, with 14 bases between the two ends. The CDR3 totals 15 residues. Germline values: CDR1 MNHEY, CDR2 SVGEGT. CDR3 protein: CASSRAGDRTDTQYF. In DNA form, the CDR3 reads TGTGCCAGCAGCCGAGCGGGCGACCGCACAGATACGCAGTATTTT.

This clonotype was seen a few times. This sequence joins TRBV28 and TRBJ1-1; D gene ambiguous. Germline CDR1 and CDR2: MDHEN and SYDVKM. The CDR3 is made up of 15 amino acids. With 3 bases removed from V and 2 bases from J, the gap between germline ends came to 13 bases. The CDR3 coding sequence is TGTGCCAGCAGTTTTCCCAGGTCAGGCAACACTGAAGCTTTCTTT. Its protein is CASSFPRSGNTEAFF.

Written as DNA, the CDR3 is TGTGCCAGCAGCTTAGTCTCGCCCAGGAGGACTGAAGCTTTCTTT. It encodes CASSLVSPRRTEAFF. This chain links TRBV7-2 with TRBJ1-1; D remains unclear. CDR3 size: 15 residues. Germline CDR1 SGHTA, CDR2 FQGNSA. Trimming removed 1 base from V and 5 bases from J, with 14 bases in between. The variable domain in full, completed from reference TRBV7-2 and TRBJ1-1, reads GAGVSQSPSNKVTEKGKDVELRCDPISGHTALYWYRQSLGQGLEFLIYFQGNSAPDKSGLPSDRFSAERTGGSVSTLTIQRTQQEDSAVYLCASSLVSPRRTEAFFGQGTRLTVV.

Comments on this clonotype: One end of the junction fails to match germline, which may point to a read error. The chain employs TRBV5-1 and TRBJ1-2, with D perhaps matching TRBD1 (6 bases). The germline CDR1 and CDR2 sequences are SGHRS and YFSETQ. The length of the CDR3 is 13 residues. The CDR3 DNA reads TGTGCCAGCGAGGTGACAGGCCGCTTCGGCTACACCTTC. Translating gives CASEVTGRFGYTF.

The V gene is TRBV19, the J gene TRBJ2-7; 8 bases agree with TRBD2. CDR1 LNHDA and CDR2 SQIVND come from the germline V gene (reference sequence). The CDR3 length is 11 residues. V trimming: 9 bases; J trimming: 4 bases; junction bases outside the gene matches: 2. The CDR3 bases are TGTGCCAGCGGGGGGGGTTACGAGCAGTACTTC. This codes for CASGGGYEQYF.

The chain carries TRBV20-1 and TRBJ1-2; weak D call: TRBD1 (5 bases). Germline V CDR1 and CDR2: DFQATT, SNEGSKA (reference sequence). Trimming left V 3 bases short and J 8 bases short, with 13 bases between. The CDR3 has 12 amino acids. The CDR3 nucleotides are TGCAGTGCTAGGCGGCAGGGTGGAGGCTACACCTTC. Its protein is CSARRQGGGYTF.

This clonotype was observed a handful of times. This sequence joins TRBV2 and TRBJ2-7; 13 bases line up with TRBD2. CDR3 size: 15 residues. Per germline, CDR1 SNHLY and CDR2 FYNNEI. V shed 1 base and J 5 bases; nucleotides not matched to a gene: 2. CDR3 bases: TGTGCCAGCAGTGAAGTGGGACTAGCGGGAAACGAGCAGTACTTC. It yields the protein CASSEVGLAGNEQYF.

This clonotype was observed many times. V usage is TRBV6-5 and J usage is TRBJ2-7; D is possibly TRBD2 (6 bases). Germline V lookup: CDR1 MNHEY, CDR2 SVGAGI. This CDR3 is built from 15 residues. Trimming shortened V by 0 bases and J by 0 bases, and 9 bases separated the two germline ends. CDR3 sequence (DNA): TGTGCCAGCAGTTACTCCGGGACTTACTCCTACGAGCAGTACTTC. It yields the protein CASSYSGTYSYEQYF.

The chain uses TRBV20-1 and TRBJ2-3; 7 nucleotides align to TRBD2. The length of the CDR3 is 14 residues. Per germline, CDR1 DFQATT and CDR2 SNEGSKA (reference sequence). V trimming: 4 bases; J trimming: 1 base; junction bases outside the gene matches: 5. CDR3 DNA: TGCAGTGCTACCGGACTAGTAGGCACAGATACGCAGTATTTT. It encodes CSATGLVGTDTQYF.

There are many counts of this clonotype. The chain has TRBV2 and TRBJ2-3, with D tentatively TRBD1 (5 bases). In germline, CDR1 is SNHLY, CDR2 FYNNEI. The V gene lost 3 bases and the J gene lost 4 bases, with 5 bases spanning the gap. This CDR3 region has 12 residues. In nucleotides, the CDR3 is TGTGCCAGCAGTGAGACAGCAGATACGCAGTATTTT. Translation gives CASSETADTQYF.

The J gene is TRBJ1-1, the V gene TRBV7-6, with D uncertain. Germline CDR1 is SGHVS and CDR2 is FNYEAQ. This CDR3 has 14 residues. V was pared by 5 bases and J by 1 base, with 11 bases between. CDR3 protein: CASSPDGPNTEAFF. In DNA form, the CDR3 reads TGTGCCAGCAGCCCGGACGGACCGAACACTGAAGCTTTCTTT.

This chain connects TRBV27 to TRBJ2-1; the D gene is possibly TRBD2 (6 bases). The CDR3 has 17 residues. The ends were cut back, 3 bases at V and 3 bases at J, with 18 bases in the middle. Germline assignment: CDR1 MNHEY and CDR2 SMNVEV (reference sequence). The CDR3 DNA is TGTGCCAGCAGTTTCCTAACCCTTAGCGGAGACTACAATGAGCAGTTCTTC. As protein: CASSFLTLSGDYNEQFF.

V and J are TRBV6-2 or TRBV6-3 and TRBJ1-2; D is undetermined. Germline values: CDR1 MNHEY, CDR2 SVGEGT. The CDR3 is 15 residues long. V was shortened by 0 bases and J by 12 bases, with 20 bases between the two germline ends. The CDR3 loop is CASSYSSAVLSGNTF. CDR3 bases: TGTGCCAGCAGTTACTCCTCGGCCGTTCTTTCTGGAAACACCTTC.

The chain is built from TRBV14 and TRBJ1-3; D is unresolved. The germline V gene has CDR1 SGHDN and CDR2 FVKESK. This CDR3 comprises 15 residues. V was clipped by 4 bases and J by 0 bases, with 10 bases between them. The CDR3 bases are TGTGCCAGCAGCCTCGCGGCGAGCTCTGGAAACACCATATATTTT. Translating it yields CASSLAASSGNTIYF.

This clonotype was observed a few times. This chain links TRBV27 with TRBJ1-2, with TRBD1 identical over 8 bases. CDR3 length equals 15 residues. The junction had 10 bases not matched to a gene; V was cut back by 7 bases and J by 3 bases. The germline V gene encodes CDR1 MNHEY and CDR2 SMNVEV (reference sequence). The CDR3 loop reads CASKKRQGADYGYTF. The CDR3 nucleotides are TGTGCCAGCAAGAAAAGGCAGGGGGCAGACTATGGCTACACCTTC.

This clonotype was found a few times. The chain is built from TRBV7-9 and TRBJ2-7, with 8 bases matching TRBD2. CDR3 length: 15 residues. Germline CDR1 SEHNR, CDR2 FQNEAQ (reference sequence). J was trimmed by 2 bases and V by 3 bases; bases with no gene match: 6. The CDR3 sequence: CASSFTSGGPYEQYF. CDR3 in DNA: TGTGCCAGCAGCTTTACTAGCGGAGGGCCCTACGAGCAGTACTTC.

This clonotype was recorded many times. This chain joins TRBV4-1 and TRBJ2-1; 7 bases map to TRBD2. Germline loops: CDR1 MGHRA, CDR2 YSYEKL. V shed 6 bases and J 4 bases; nucleotides not matched to a gene: 6. The CDR3 loop spans 14 amino acids. The CDR3 DNA reads TGCGCCAGCAGAGCTAGCGGAGTTTACAATGAGCAGTTCTTC. It translates to CASRASGVYNEQFF.

Many counts were recorded for this clonotype. The genes are TRBV7-9 and TRBJ1-1, with TRBD1 matching over 7 bases. In germline, CDR1 is SEHNR, CDR2 FQNEAQ (reference sequence). The CDR3 consists of 14 residues. Trimming removed 6 bases from V and 1 base from J; junction bases left unmatched: 5. The CDR3 is CASRGDSANTEAFF. The CDR3 nucleotides are TGTGCCAGCAGGGGGGACAGTGCGAACACTGAAGCTTTCTTT.